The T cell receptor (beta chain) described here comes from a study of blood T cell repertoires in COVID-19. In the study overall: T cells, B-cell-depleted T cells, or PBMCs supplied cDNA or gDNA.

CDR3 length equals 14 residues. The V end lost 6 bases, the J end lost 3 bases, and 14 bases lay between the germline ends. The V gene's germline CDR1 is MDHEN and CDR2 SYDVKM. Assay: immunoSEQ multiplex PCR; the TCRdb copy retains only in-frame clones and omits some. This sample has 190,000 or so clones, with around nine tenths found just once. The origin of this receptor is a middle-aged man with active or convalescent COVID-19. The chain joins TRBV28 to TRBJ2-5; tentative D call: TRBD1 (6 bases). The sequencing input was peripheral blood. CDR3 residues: CASRTHRAEETQYF. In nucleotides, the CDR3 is TGTGCCAGCAGGACACACAGGGCGGAAGAGACCCAGTACTTC.